Each of the 21 T cell receptor beta chains below was sequenced from the same sample in a study of cytomegalovirus exposure and HLA in healthy donors. The PCR was carried out with 60 Vbeta primers and 13 Jbeta primers. The repertoire was sequenced with immunoSEQ multiplex PCR; TCRdb's copy has only in-frame clones and lacks some. The top ten hold 1.8% of the sample, which has about 210,000 clones, 75% to 80% seen once. Sequences were obtained from PBMCs. The receptors here all came from a male donor in good health and CMV-seronegative.

The chain couples TRBV9 to TRBJ2-7, with 8 bases that match TRBD2. The ends lost 4 bases at V and 0 bases at J; junction bases unmatched: 6. Germline V lookup: CDR1 SGDLS, CDR2 YYNGEE. This CDR3 comprises 15 residues. CDR3 region: CASSPGGGFSYEQYF. The CDR3 bases are TGTGCCAGCAGCCCCGGGGGGGGCTTCTCCTACGAGCAGTACTTC. The variable domain in full, completed from reference TRBV9 and TRBJ2-7, reads DSGVTQTPKHLITATGQRVTLRCSPRSGDLSVYWYQQSLDQGLQFLIQYYNGEERAKGNILERFSAQQFPDLHSELNLSSLELGDSALYFCASSPGGGFSYEQYFGPGTRLTVT.

The genes are TRBV5-1 and TRBJ1-5, with TRBD1 matching over 8 bases. V dropped 5 bases and J dropped 5; count of bases not matched to a gene: 6. Germline values: CDR1 SGHRS, CDR2 YFSETQ. CDR3 length equals 14 residues. The CDR3 DNA sequence: TGCGCCAGCAGGAGAGAGACAGGGGATCAGCCCCAGCATTTT. Its translation: CASRRETGDQPQHF.

The chain couples TRBV15 to TRBJ2-5, with TRBD1 identical over 7 bases. CDR1 is LNHNV and CDR2 is YYDKDF in the germline V gene (reference sequence). V shed 1 base, J shed 5 bases, and the junction held 7 bases outside the gene matches. The CDR3 has 15 residues. CDR3 region: CATSRASLQGETQYF. The CDR3 DNA sequence: TGTGCCACCAGCAGAGCGTCACTACAGGGGGAGACCCAGTACTTC.

Worth noting for this clone: One end of the junction fails to match germline, which may point to a read error. This sequence joins TRBV30 and TRBJ2-4; 7 bases align to TRBD2. The CDR3 is 14 amino acids. CDR1 is GTSNPN, CDR2 SVGIG, per germline (reference sequence). The chain's CDR3 is CAWSPQPDPGLPRF. Written as DNA, the CDR3 is TGTGCCTGGAGTCCTCAGCCGGACCCGGGACTACCCCGCTTC.

This chain connects TRBV10-3 to TRBJ1-5; no firm D call. The germline V gene encodes CDR1 ENHRY and CDR2 SYGVKD. Trimming took off 8 bases at V and 5 bases at J, with 10 bases between the two ends. This CDR3 is 12 amino acids long. The CDR3 is CAISGADQPQHF. In DNA, the CDR3 is TGTGCCATCTCCGGTGCCGATCAGCCCCAGCATTTT.

This clone was seen more than once but under ten times. The genes are TRBV7-8 and TRBJ2-7, with 8 bases matching TRBD2. The germline V gene encodes CDR1 SGHVS and CDR2 FQNEAQ. CDR3 length: 16 amino acids. The V segment lost 7 bases and the J segment 0 bases; nucleotides outside the gene matches: 11. In DNA form, the CDR3 reads TGTGCCAGCACCCAAGTAGCGGGGACCCTCTCCTACGAGCAGTACTTC. Translated, it gives CASTQVAGTLSYEQYF.

The chain employs TRBV7-9 and TRBJ1-1, with 7 positions matching TRBD1. V lost 1 base to trimming and J lost 11 bases; unmatched junction nucleotides: 4. The germline V gene has CDR1 SEHNR and CDR2 FQNEAQ (reference sequence). This CDR3 has 12 amino acids. The CDR3 bases are TGTGCCAGCAGCTTAGAGGGACAGCGGGCTTTCTTT. Residues: CASSLEGQRAFF.

The CDR3 nucleotides are TGTGCCAGCAGCTTATATGACAGGGGCCCAGATACGCAGTATTTT. Amino acids: CASSLYDRGPDTQYF. The V gene is TRBV7-8, the J gene TRBJ2-3; 8 bases are a match to TRBD1. Per the germline V gene, CDR1 is SGHVS and CDR2 is FQNEAQ. This CDR3 comprises 15 residues. V lost 2 bases to trimming and J lost 4 bases; unmatched junction nucleotides: 5.

In its sample, this clone was seen a few times. This sequence joins TRBV5-1 and TRBJ2-7, with D perhaps matching TRBD2 (5 bases). CDR3 length equals 15 residues. V gave up 0 bases and J gave up 5 bases, with 15 bases separating them. Germline V lookup: CDR1 SGHRS, CDR2 YFSETQ. CDR3 residues: CASSLGLAELHEQYF. The DNA of the CDR3 is TGCGCCAGCAGCTTGGGCCTAGCCGAACTCCACGAGCAGTACTTC. The whole variable domain, filled in from reference TRBV5-1 and TRBJ2-7, reads KAGVTQTPRYLIKTRGQQVTLSCSPISGHRSVSWYQQTPGQGLQFLFEYFSETQRNKGNFPGRFSGRQFSNSRSEMNVSTLELGDSALYLCASSLGLAELHEQYFGPGTRLTVT.

This chain joins TRBV7-9 and TRBJ1-6; no clear D gene. V was trimmed by 5 bases and J by 7 bases, leaving 9 bases between them. This CDR3 region has 13 residues. Looked up from germline, CDR1 is SEHNR and CDR2 is FQNEAQ (reference sequence). CDR3: CASSPRENSPLHF. The CDR3 DNA reads TGTGCCAGCAGCCCCCGGGAGAATTCACCCCTCCACTTT.

J is TRBJ2-2 and V is TRBV5-1; 7 bases align to TRBD2. The junction had 11 bases not matched to a gene; V was cut back by 6 bases and J by 6 bases. The CDR3 spans 15 residues. CDR1 and CDR2 (germline): SGHRS, YFSETQ. Here the CDR3 DNA reads TGCGCCAGCAAGTGGGGACTACAATACCCCGGGGAGCTGTTTTTT. It yields the protein CASKWGLQYPGELFF.

This clone was observed once. The CDR3 spells CASSHPGQHYEQYF. CDR3 coding DNA: TGTGCCAGCAGCCACCCGGGACAACACTACGAGCAGTACTTC. V usage is TRBV7-8 and J usage is TRBJ2-7; D perhaps matches TRBD1 (6 bases). CDR3 size: 14 residues. The V end was cut by 5 bases, the J end by 3 bases, with 14 bases between. Germline V CDR1 and CDR2: SGHVS, FQNEAQ. The full variable domain, its missing parts supplied by reference TRBV7-8 and TRBJ2-7, is GAGVSQSPRYKVAKRGQDVALRCDPISGHVSLFWYQQALGQGPEFLTYFQNEAQLDKSGLPSDRFFAERPEGSVSTLKIQRTQQEDSAVYLCASSHPGQHYEQYFGPGTRLTVT.

V gene TRBV19 combines with J gene TRBJ1-6; 8 nucleotides agree with TRBD1. Germline V gene data show CDR1 as LNHDA and CDR2 as SQIVND (reference sequence). The CDR3 sequence is 15 residues long. The V segment lost 5 bases and the J segment 8 bases; nucleotides outside the gene matches: 8. The CDR3 protein is CASSLGQGIHSPLHF. The CDR3, as DNA: TGTGCCAGTAGTCTCGGACAGGGTATACATTCACCCCTCCACTTT.

Concerning this clone: The sample holds other DNA sequences that translate to the same CDR3. The chain has TRBV29-1 and TRBJ1-5; the D is unclear. The V gene lost 4 bases and the J gene lost 2 bases, with 6 bases spanning the gap. The germline CDR1 and CDR2 sequences are SQVTM and ANQGSEA. This CDR3 spans 12 amino acids. In nucleotides, the CDR3 is TGCAGCGTTGGCCAGGGCAATCAGCCCCAGCATTTT. It encodes CSVGQGNQPQHF.

V usage is TRBV2 and J usage is TRBJ1-2; 7 bases line up with TRBD1. The CDR3 spans 12 residues. The germline CDR1 and CDR2 sequences are SNHLY and FYNNEI. V lost 7 bases and J lost 4; bases outside the gene matches: 3. The CDR3 DNA reads TGTGCCAGCATGGGGACAGCCTATGGCTACACCTTC. This codes for CASMGTAYGYTF. The entire variable domain, with the rest obtained from reference TRBV2 and TRBJ1-2, is as follows: EPEVTQTPSHQVTQMGQEVILRCVPISNHLYFYWYRQILGQKVEFLVSFYNNEISEKSEIFDDQFSVERPDGSNFTLKIRSTKLEDSAMYFCASMGTAYGYTFGSGTRLTVV.

The chain has TRBV7-9 and TRBJ2-3, with 11 bases that match TRBD2. The CDR3 spans 18 residues. V dropped 3 bases and J dropped 2; count of bases not matched to a gene: 10. The germline V gene encodes CDR1 SEHNR and CDR2 FQNEAQ (reference sequence). CDR3 bases: TGTGCCAGCAGCTTTCCCCGAAGACTAGCGGGGCACACAGATACGCAGTATTTT. Translating it yields CASSFPRRLAGHTDTQYF.

The genes are TRBV28 and TRBJ1-1; 9 nucleotides line up with TRBD1. The CDR3 has 17 amino acids. V dropped 4 bases and J dropped 2; count of bases not matched to a gene: 11. The germline V gene encodes CDR1 MDHEN and CDR2 SYDVKM. CDR3 sequence: CASSYPAWGQGNTEAFF. The CDR3 bases are TGTGCCAGCAGTTATCCGGCGTGGGGACAGGGTAACACTGAAGCTTTCTTT.

This clone was counted only a few times. The chain combines TRBV5-1 with TRBJ1-1; D is possibly TRBD1 (6 bases). CDR3 length: 14 residues. CDR1 SGHRS and CDR2 YFSETQ come from the germline V gene. V was cut by 1 base and J by 2 bases, with 9 bases left in between. This CDR3 is CASSLLGANTEAFF. CDR3 DNA sequence: TGCGCCAGCAGCTTGCTGGGGGCCAACACTGAAGCTTTCTTT.

The V gene is TRBV6-5, the J gene TRBJ2-7, with 9 bases identical to TRBD1. CDR3 size: 15 residues. Germline assignment: CDR1 MNHEY and CDR2 SVGAGI. The ends lost 0 bases at V and 4 bases at J; junction bases unmatched: 4. In DNA, the CDR3 is TGTGCCAGCAGTTACTCCGGGACAGGGCCGTACGAGCAGTACTTC. Translating it yields CASSYSGTGPYEQYF.

V gene TRBV29-1 combines with J gene TRBJ2-1; maybe TRBD2 (5 bases). The CDR3 is 14 amino acids. V lost 4 bases, J lost 5 bases, and 15 bases lay in between. Germline V gene sequence: CDR1 SQVTM, CDR2 ANQGSEA. The CDR3 reads CSVATSGTDNEQFF. The CDR3 nucleotides read TGCAGCGTTGCCACGAGCGGAACCGACAATGAGCAGTTCTTC.

V is TRBV7-2 and J is TRBJ1-4, with D possibly TRBD1 on 5 matching bases. CDR1 SGHTA and CDR2 FQGNSA come from the germline V gene. This CDR3 has 12 residues. Trimming removed 2 bases from V and 8 bases from J, with 6 bases in between. The CDR3 loop reads CASSLPGEKLFF. CDR3 DNA sequence: TGTGCCAGCAGCTTACCAGGGGAAAAACTGTTTTTT.